The 19 T cell receptor beta chains reported below all come from one sample, sequenced in a study of cytomegalovirus exposure and HLA in healthy donors. 60 Vbeta and 13 Jbeta primers were used in PCR. Generated by immunoSEQ multiplex PCR, the TCRdb table keeps only in-frame clones and is missing some. Here the sample spans some 160,000 clones, less than 10% being singletons. Sequencing was carried out using PBMCs. These receptors were collected from a male donor in good health and CMV-seronegative.

This clone turned up a few times. The CDR3 loop is CASSSGTSPETQYF. The CDR3 DNA is TGTGCCAGCAGCTCCGGGACTAGCCCAGAGACCCAGTACTTC. The V and J genes are TRBV7-6 and TRBJ2-5, with 9 bases identical to TRBD2. This CDR3 spans 14 amino acids. Germline-derived CDR1 and CDR2 are SGHVS and FNYEAQ. After removal of 4 bases from V and 4 bases from J, the junction contained 4 bases not matched to a gene.

The chain has TRBV19 and TRBJ2-7, with 10 bases aligning to TRBD2. CDR1 and CDR2 (germline): LNHDA, SQIVND (reference sequence). This CDR3 contains 14 residues. The ends lost 5 bases at V and 3 bases at J; junction bases unmatched: 4. The CDR3 loop reads CASSWTSGNYEQYF. CDR3 DNA sequence: TGTGCCAGTAGTTGGACTAGCGGAAACTACGAGCAGTACTTC.

This clone was counted between two and nine times. V is TRBV5-6 and J is TRBJ2-3, with no clear D. V lost 5 bases and J 4 bases, leaving 14 bases between the germline ends. Germline V lookup: CDR1 SGHDT, CDR2 YYEEEE. The CDR3 totals 14 residues. In DNA form, the CDR3 reads TGTGCCAGCAGTGTGACTTCAAGCGCAGATACGCAGTATTTT. This sequence encodes CASSVTSSADTQYF. Supplemented by reference TRBV5-6 and TRBJ2-3, the full variable domain reads DAGVTQSPTHLIKTRGQQVTLRCSPKSGHDTVSWYQQALGQGPQFIFQYYEEEERQRGNFPDRFSGHQFPNYSSELNVNALLLGDSALYLCASSVTSSADTQYFGPGTRLTVL.

A note on this clone: Germline and junction disagree at one end, which may indicate a read error. The J gene is TRBJ2-2, the V gene TRBV7-9, with a possible D match to TRBD2 (5 bases). This CDR3 spans 13 amino acids. The germline CDR1 and CDR2 sequences are SEHNR and FQNEAQ (reference sequence). CDR3 nucleotide sequence: TGTGCCAGCAGCTTAGCCTCCACCGGGGAGCCGTTTTTT. Encoded protein: CASSLASTGEPFF.

Only a few counts were recorded for this clone. This chain links TRBV18 with TRBJ2-7; perhaps TRBD1 as D (7 bases). This CDR3 comprises 14 residues. The ends were cut back, 6 bases at V and 1 base at J, with 13 bases in the middle. From germline, CDR1 is KGHSH and CDR2 LQKENI. Written as DNA, the CDR3 is TGTGCCAGCTCGCGGGACAGCCAGTCCTACGAGCAGTACTTC. Translating it yields CASSRDSQSYEQYF.

V and J are TRBV9 and TRBJ2-1, with TRBD2 as a possible D gene (5 bases). This CDR3 has 13 amino acids. V gave up 2 bases and J gave up 8 bases, with 11 bases separating them. Germline CDR1 SGDLS, CDR2 YYNGEE. The CDR3, as DNA: TGTGCCAGCAGCGTCGGGATTGAGGATGAGCAGTTCTTC. As protein: CASSVGIEDEQFF.

V usage is TRBV6-5 and J usage is TRBJ1-2, with a weak D call TRBD1 (6 bases). This CDR3 is built from 14 residues. Between the trimmed V and J ends, which lost 4 bases and 1 base, there was a span of 10 bases. Germline V gene lookup returns CDR1 MNHEY and CDR2 SVGAGI. Here the CDR3 DNA reads TGTGCCAGCAGTTCGCCCAGGGGTAACTATGGCTACACCTTC. Amino acids: CASSSPRGNYGYTF.

The V and J genes are TRBV28 and TRBJ2-3, with 10 bases lining up with TRBD2. The length of the CDR3 is 18 residues. Germline loops: CDR1 MDHEN, CDR2 SYDVKM. Unmatched junction bases numbered 10, after V lost 3 bases and J lost 1 base. CDR3 nucleotide sequence: TGTGCCAGCAGTTTCCTAGCGGGAGAGCGATTGGGCACAGATACGCAGTATTTT. Protein sequence: CASSFLAGERLGTDTQYF.

This clone was observed a handful of times. The chain is built from TRBV11-2 and TRBJ2-7; a possible D gene is TRBD2 (6 bases). Trimming took off 4 bases at V and 3 bases at J, with 16 bases between the two ends. The CDR3 spans 15 residues. Germline V gene sequence: CDR1 SGHAT, CDR2 FQNNGV. The CDR3 bases are TGTGCCAGCAGCTATGATGTAATGGAGGGCTACGAGCAGTACTTC. It yields the protein CASSYDVMEGYEQYF.

The rearrangement joins TRBV5-1 to TRBJ2-1; a weak D match, TRBD2 (5 bases). Germline V CDR1 and CDR2: SGHRS, YFSETQ. V lost 1 base and J lost 4, with 12 bases in between. The CDR3 extends over 15 amino acids. In DNA form, the CDR3 reads TGCGCCAGCAGCTTGAGGCGGGCTCAGTACAATGAGCAGTTCTTC. It specifies CASSLRRAQYNEQFF.

The J gene is TRBJ2-7, the V gene TRBV28, with 9 nucleotides matching TRBD2. The CDR3 consists of 17 residues. The germline V gene encodes CDR1 MDHEN and CDR2 SYDVKM. The trim removed 4 bases at V and 3 bases at J, leaving 13 bases unmatched. The CDR3 nucleotides read TGTGCCAGCAGTTCCCCTGGGGCTAGCGGGGTCGTCTACGAGCAGTACTTC. It codes for CASSSPGASGVVYEQYF.

This clone was detected only a few times. V and J are TRBV7-2 and TRBJ2-3; 8 bases are shared with TRBD2. Losses at the gene ends were 3 bases for V and 2 bases for J; bases not matched to a gene: 4. Germline assignment: CDR1 SGHTA and CDR2 FQGNSA. This CDR3 has 15 amino acids. This CDR3 reads CASSFPAGVTDTQYF. For the CDR3, the DNA is TGTGCCAGCAGCTTCCCAGCGGGAGTCACAGATACGCAGTATTTT.

The CDR3 bases are TGTGCCAGCAGCTTTGGGTCCTCTTGGGGGCGTAGCACTGAAGCTTTCTTT. Its translation: CASSFGSSWGRSTEAFF. This chain uses TRBV5-6 with TRBJ1-1; D is possibly TRBD1 (6 bases). The CDR3 consists of 17 residues. Germline CDR1 and CDR2: SGHDT and YYEEEE. With 2 bases removed from V and 4 bases from J, the gap between germline ends came to 21 bases.

The table lists this clone with a few counts. The genes are TRBV2 and TRBJ1-1; D remains unclear. The CDR3 is made up of 12 amino acids. Per germline, CDR1 SNHLY and CDR2 FYNNEI. V lost 6 bases and J 6 bases, leaving 11 bases between the germline ends. The CDR3: CASSAVPAEAFF. The CDR3 DNA reads TGTGCCAGCAGCGCTGTCCCAGCTGAAGCTTTCTTT. Based on the CDR3 plus reference TRBV2 and TRBJ1-1, the full variable domain is EPEVTQTPSHQVTQMGQEVILRCVPISNHLYFYWYRQILGQKVEFLVSFYNNEISEKSEIFDDQFSVERPDGSNFTLKIRSTKLEDSAMYFCASSAVPAEAFFGQGTRLTVV.

The sample holds a few counts of this clone. The chain has TRBV7-9 and TRBJ2-7; D is perhaps TRBD2 (5 bases). V was shortened by 6 bases and J by 6 bases, with 18 bases between the two germline ends. CDR3 size: 14 residues. CDR1 SEHNR and CDR2 FQNEAQ come from the germline V gene (reference sequence). This chain's CDR3 is CASSSGPLLGEQYF. The CDR3 DNA is TGTGCCAGCAGTTCAGGCCCACTACTAGGCGAGCAGTACTTC.

The J gene is TRBJ1-1, the V gene TRBV29-1; D is perhaps TRBD1 (6 bases). From germline, CDR1 is SQVTM and CDR2 ANQGSEA. The CDR3 has 14 amino acids. Trimming left V 5 bases short and J 5 bases short, with 18 bases between. The CDR3 sequence is CSVLGGGGETEAFF. CDR3 nucleotides: TGCAGCGTTTTAGGGGGGGGTGGGGAAACTGAAGCTTTCTTT.

This clone was counted between two and nine times. The chain couples TRBV6-5 to TRBJ2-7; D perhaps matches TRBD2 (5 bases). The CDR3 covers 14 residues. CDR1 is MNHEY and CDR2 is SVGAGI in the germline V gene. The V and J ends lost 2 bases and 4 bases respectively, with 12 bases between them. For the CDR3, the DNA is TGTGCCAGCAGTTACGAATCTGGACTGTACGAGCAGTACTTC. Its protein is CASSYESGLYEQYF.

Only a few counts were recorded for this clone. The chain is built from TRBV4-3 and TRBJ2-5; tentatively, D is TRBD1 (6 bases). Deletions cut 0 bases from V and 1 base from J, with 15 bases between. From germline, CDR1 is LGHNA and CDR2 YSLEER. The CDR3 is made up of 17 amino acids. The CDR3 reads CASSQDPLGDIQETQYF. For the CDR3, the DNA is TGCGCCAGCAGCCAAGATCCCCTCGGGGACATCCAAGAGACCCAGTACTTC.

A few counts support this clone. This chain links TRBV19 with TRBJ2-6; tentatively, D is TRBD2 (5 bases). Germline V lookup: CDR1 LNHDA, CDR2 SQIVND (reference sequence). CDR3 size: 15 residues. V shed 2 bases and J shed 2 bases, with 7 bases lying between them. The CDR3 sequence is CASSISAAGANVLTF. CDR3 nucleotides: TGTGCCAGTAGTATATCAGCGGCTGGGGCCAACGTCCTGACTTTC.